This T cell receptor (beta chain) was captured by sequencing in a study of blood T cells in healthy people across ages. Study-wide context: About one barcoded beta molecule per two T cells was captured by template switching.

Collection of ten milliliters of peripheral blood was performed for each donor. Total RNA extracted from each sample amounted to at least 5 micrograms. A sample-barcoded 5' primer and a J-beta primer mix were used in a second PCR of roughly 7 to 12 cycles. No fewer than 2.5 million CDR3-containing paired-end reads came from each sample. TCRdb re-analysed the 5' RACE reads in MiXCR, keeping a single row per CDR3 protein. The sample lists 800,000 to 950,000 distinct CDR3 sequences; 45% to 50% were seen once. In this sample, this clonotype turned up once. The sequencing sample was made of blood. The sequence derives from a man aged 25 to 45 in good health.

CDR3 protein: CAVETSGGPDTQYF. CDR3 DNA: TGTGCCGTCGAGACTAGCGGGGGCCCAGATACGCAGTATTTT. The genes are TRBV10-3 and TRBJ2-3; 12 nucleotides line up with TRBD2. V lost 11 bases and J lost 4; bases outside the gene matches: 7. The germline V gene has CDR1 ENHRY and CDR2 SYGVKD. The CDR3 is 14 amino acids.